The 27 T cell receptor beta chains listed next were all sequenced from one sample in a study of a mutant IDH1 vaccine in newly diagnosed glioma (dated by TCRdb to the early 2020s). The time point label of this sample denotes: baseline, week 1 (first vaccination visit). Interpreted using the paper, the treatment or condition label stands for: pre-vaccination baseline after standard-of-care therapy. Library preparation employed the immunoSEQ multiplex PCR assay. TCRdb holds this immuneACCESS table with in-frame rearrangements only. Some clones are missing; in checked studies, unresolved V genes explain under half, and the rest has no known cause. This sample gives around 50,000 clones in total; roughly 88% of them show up just once. The ten largest clones add up to around 2.5% of the sample. The input for sequencing was PBMCs, taken from a glioma patient treated with radiotherapy, temozolomide or both. Every receptor here comes from a man aged 40-49 years with glioma.

This chain joins TRBV5-4 and TRBJ2-7; D is tentatively TRBD1 or TRBD2 (7 bases each). The length of the CDR3 is 14 residues. Germline V gives CDR1 SGHNT, CDR2 YYREEE (reference sequence). The V and J ends lost 4 bases and 7 bases respectively, with 18 bases between them. Written as DNA, the CDR3 is TGTGCCAGCAGCCCAGGGGGGGGAACCCGAGAGCAGTACTTC. Translating it yields CASSPGGGTREQYF.

This chain links TRBV4-1 with TRBJ2-2; unclear D gene. The CDR3 covers 15 residues. Per the germline V gene, CDR1 is MGHRA and CDR2 is YSYEKL. Trimming cost V 1 base and J 7 bases, with 13 bases left between them. In DNA form, the CDR3 reads TGCGCCAGCAGCCAAGTTGTGGGGAAGAACGGGGAGCTGTTTTTT. It yields the protein CASSQVVGKNGELFF.

This chain connects TRBV25-1 to TRBJ2-1, with a possible D match to TRBD1 (5 bases). Germline loops: CDR1 MGHDK, CDR2 SYGVNS. Between the trimmed V and J ends, which lost 6 bases and 7 bases, there was a span of 16 bases. This CDR3 comprises 14 residues. CDR3 in amino acids: CASRNDYGANEQFF. CDR3 nucleotide sequence: TGTGCCAGCAGGAACGATTATGGGGCGAATGAGCAGTTCTTC. The whole variable domain, remainder taken from reference TRBV25-1 and TRBJ2-1, is EADIYQTPRYLVIGTGKKITLECSQTMGHDKMYWYQQDPGMELHLIHYSYGVNSTEKGDLSSESTVSRIRTEHFPLTLESARPSHTSQYLCASRNDYGANEQFFGPGTRLTVL.

To note about this clone: This sample includes further DNA sequences coding for the same CDR3. V is TRBV6-1 and J is TRBJ2-7, with 7 bases identical to TRBD2. Germline V gene lookup returns CDR1 MNHNS and CDR2 SASEGT. The CDR3 loop spans 14 amino acids. The ends lost 1 base at V and 3 bases at J; junction bases unmatched: 3. The CDR3 here is CASSEGGRIYEQYF. CDR3 in DNA: TGTGCCAGCAGTGAAGGCGGGAGAATCTACGAGCAGTACTTC.

This chain links TRBV7-9 with TRBJ2-3, with D unclear. The CDR3 loop spans 16 amino acids. V dropped 4 bases and J dropped 6 bases, with 20 bases sitting between them. The germline gives CDR1 SEHNR, CDR2 FQNEAQ (reference sequence). DNA for the CDR3: TGTGCCAGCAGCTCATCTATCCTAGGGCGCGCGGATACGCAGTATTTT. Its protein product is CASSSSILGRADTQYF.

The rearrangement uses TRBV9 and TRBJ1-1, with D perhaps matching TRBD1 (5 bases). Germline CDR1 reads SGDLS; CDR2 reads YYNGEE. The CDR3 has 14 residues. V was trimmed by 3 bases and J by 1 base, leaving 10 bases between them. The chain's CDR3 is CASSEGRQNTEAFF. The CDR3 region has the DNA TGTGCCAGCAGCGAGGGGCGCCAGAACACTGAAGCTTTCTTT.

This clone was seen only once. DNA of the CDR3: TGTGCCAGCAGTTTTTGGTCAGGGAGGGTGACTGAAGCTTTCTTT. This sequence encodes CASSFWSGRVTEAFF. This chain joins TRBV6-7 and TRBJ1-1, with D possibly being TRBD1 (5 bases). TRBV6-7 is classed as an ORF, of uncertain function. Deletions cut 4 bases from V and 5 bases from J, with 17 bases between. This CDR3 region has 15 residues.

The chain joins TRBV9 to TRBJ2-5, with 7 bases lining up with TRBD2. With V trimmed by 1 base and J by 2 bases, 5 bases remained unmatched. Looked up from germline, CDR1 is SGDLS and CDR2 is YYNGEE. The CDR3 is 15 amino acids. The CDR3 protein is CASSVREGRQETQYF. CDR3 bases: TGTGCCAGCAGCGTAAGGGAGGGGCGACAAGAGACCCAGTACTTC. Full variable domain (remainder filled in from reference TRBV9 and TRBJ2-5): DSGVTQTPKHLITATGQRVTLRCSPRSGDLSVYWYQQSLDQGLQFLIQYYNGEERAKGNILERFSAQQFPDLHSELNLSSLELGDSALYFCASSVREGRQETQYFGPGTRLLVL.

The V gene is TRBV10-3, the J gene TRBJ2-2; the match to TRBD2 covers 7 bases. The V and J ends lost 3 bases and 3 bases, in that order; junction bases with no gene match: 1. The CDR3 runs to 14 residues. The germline V gene has CDR1 ENHRY and CDR2 SYGVKD. CDR3 sequence reads: CAISDAGDTGELFF. The CDR3 DNA sequence: TGTGCCATCAGTGACGCGGGAGACACCGGGGAGCTGTTTTTT.

V usage is TRBV5-1 and J usage is TRBJ1-6, with 9 bases lining up with TRBD1. Germline V gene sequence: CDR1 SGHRS, CDR2 YFSETQ. V trimming: 0 bases; J trimming: 8 bases; junction bases outside the gene matches: 6. The CDR3 sequence is 16 residues long. CDR3 sequence reads: CASSLVPGTGYSPLHF. In DNA, the CDR3 is TGCGCCAGCAGCTTGGTTCCCGGGACAGGGTATTCACCCCTCCACTTT.

V usage is TRBV13 and J usage is TRBJ1-2, with 8 bases that match TRBD1. CDR3 size: 13 residues. Germline trimming cut 6 bases from V and 6 bases from J; bases unmatched to any gene: 6. The V gene's germline CDR1 is PRHDT and CDR2 FYEKMQ (reference sequence). This CDR3 is CASRRTGWNGYTF. The CDR3 DNA follows: TGTGCCAGCAGAAGGACAGGGTGGAATGGCTACACCTTC.

The rearrangement uses TRBV7-9 and TRBJ2-7; 9 nucleotides line up with TRBD2. V lost 2 bases and J lost 5; bases outside the gene matches: 7. Germline V gene lookup returns CDR1 SEHNR and CDR2 FQNEAQ (reference sequence). This CDR3 region has 15 residues. The CDR3 region has the DNA TGTGCCAGCAGCTTAACTGGCGGGAGGGCTCACGAGCAGTACTTC. Translating it yields CASSLTGGRAHEQYF.

The chain links TRBV7-2 to TRBJ2-3; possible D gene TRBD1, 5 bases. The CDR3 consists of 13 residues. Looked up from germline, CDR1 is SGHTA and CDR2 is FQGNSA. V was clipped by 4 bases and J by 8 bases, with 13 bases between them. In nucleotides, the CDR3 is TGTGCCAGCAGCTCTCCAGGGCCTCCTACGCAGTATTTT. As protein: CASSSPGPPTQYF. Filled out from reference TRBV7-2 and TRBJ2-3, the complete variable domain reads GAGVSQSPSNKVTEKGKDVELRCDPISGHTALYWYRQSLGQGLEFLIYFQGNSAPDKSGLPSDRFSAERTGGSVSTLTIQRTQQEDSAVYLCASSSPGPPTQYFGPGTRLTVL.

The V call is TRBV5-4, the J call TRBJ2-7, with 10 bases lining up with TRBD1. Germline-derived CDR1 and CDR2 are SGHNT and YYREEE (reference sequence). Germline trimming cut 4 bases from V and 6 bases from J; bases unmatched to any gene: 4. This CDR3 spans 13 amino acids. The chain's CDR3 is CASSLTGGREQYF. CDR3 nucleotide sequence: TGTGCCAGCAGCCTGACAGGGGGCCGCGAGCAGTACTTC.

The chain carries TRBV6-1 and TRBJ2-2; 10 nucleotides match TRBD2. This CDR3 has 20 amino acids. After removal of 4 bases from V and 3 bases from J, the junction contained 17 bases not matched to a gene. Germline lookup yields CDR1 MNHNS and CDR2 SASEGT. The CDR3 DNA reads as TGTGCCAGCAGTGCGTGGGGAGGGACTAGCGTCTTGGGGGACACCGGGGAGCTGTTTTTT. Translated, it gives CASSAWGGTSVLGDTGELFF.

The chain employs TRBV27 and TRBJ1-5, with D maybe TRBD1 (5 bases). Per germline, CDR1 MNHEY and CDR2 SMNVEV (reference sequence). Deletions cut 5 bases from V and 2 bases from J, with 22 bases between. The CDR3 loop spans 18 amino acids. CDR3: CASSPSTGTAPGNQPQHF. CDR3 sequence (DNA): TGTGCCAGCAGTCCAAGCACCGGGACGGCGCCCGGCAATCAGCCCCAGCATTTT.

V is TRBV13 and J is TRBJ2-1; 9 bases line up with TRBD1. From germline, CDR1 is PRHDT and CDR2 FYEKMQ (reference sequence). This CDR3 has 19 residues. V dropped 3 bases and J dropped 7; count of bases not matched to a gene: 19. CDR3 sequence: CASSLGQGEGRIQGNEQFF. In DNA, the CDR3 is TGTGCCAGCAGCTTGGGACAGGGAGAGGGTCGAATCCAAGGGAATGAGCAGTTCTTC.

The CDR3, as DNA: TGTGCCAGCACCCAGGGTGCGGGGGGAGGGCATCAGCCCCAGCATTTT. Its protein is CASTQGAGGGHQPQHF. The chain employs TRBV7-2 and TRBJ1-5, with D possibly matching TRBD1 (5 bases). Germline V gives CDR1 SGHTA, CDR2 FQGNSA. This CDR3 has 16 residues. Trimming pared 7 bases from V and 5 bases from J, leaving 21 bases between.

This chain links TRBV7-9 with TRBJ2-3; D remains unclear. Germline CDR1 is SEHNR and CDR2 is FQNEAQ (reference sequence). This CDR3 has 15 residues. V was trimmed by 2 bases and J by 0 bases, leaving 9 bases between them. The CDR3 nucleotides are TGTGCCAGCAGCTTACTTGCTGGTAGCACAGATACGCAGTATTTT. This sequence encodes CASSLLAGSTDTQYF.

V usage is TRBV10-2 and J usage is TRBJ2-5, with D maybe TRBD2 (5 bases). V lost 8 bases and J lost 5, with 9 bases in between. The germline V gene has CDR1 WSHSY and CDR2 SAAADI. The CDR3 contains 11 residues. The CDR3, as DNA: TGCGCCAGCGGACTGGGGGAGACCCAGTACTTC. Translated, it gives CASGLGETQYF.

V gene TRBV6-4 combines with J gene TRBJ2-3; TRBD1 might be the D (8 bases). The germline V gene has CDR1 MRHNA and CDR2 SNTAGT. The CDR3 totals 12 residues. V was clipped by 4 bases and J by 11 bases, with 13 bases between them. The CDR3 here is CASSGEGTGQYF. The DNA of the CDR3 is TGTGCCAGCAGTGGGGAGGGGACAGGGCAGTATTTT.

The V call is TRBV5-1, the J call TRBJ2-7, with D possibly called TRBD1 or TRBD2 (5 bases each). Germline loops: CDR1 SGHRS, CDR2 YFSETQ. The ends were cut back, 4 bases at V and 6 bases at J, with 20 bases in the middle. This CDR3 has 15 residues. DNA of the CDR3: TGCGCCAGCAGCCTAAGGGAGAGACCTACAGGCGAGCAGTACTTC. Its protein product is CASSLRERPTGEQYF.

The genes are TRBV5-8 and TRBJ2-1, with TRBD1 identical over 8 bases. Germline lookup yields CDR1 SGHTS and CDR2 YDEGEE. The CDR3 is 14 residues long. The ends lost 4 bases at V and 2 bases at J; junction bases unmatched: 2. The CDR3 coding sequence is TGTGCCAGCAGCAGGGACAGGACCTACAATGAGCAGTTCTTC. Protein sequence: CASSRDRTYNEQFF.

The V call is TRBV7-2, the J call TRBJ2-3, with a weak D call TRBD2 (6 bases). Trimming took off 1 base at V and 7 bases at J, with 12 bases between the two ends. Germline-derived CDR1 and CDR2 are SGHTA and FQGNSA. The CDR3 spans 14 residues. In DNA, the CDR3 is TGTGCCAGCAGCTTAGGGCGTCTAGCGAATACGCAGTATTTT. Amino acid sequence: CASSLGRLANTQYF.

The chain is built from TRBV5-4 and TRBJ2-1, with TRBD2 as a possible D gene (5 bases). This CDR3 has 13 residues. The germline V gene encodes CDR1 SGHNT and CDR2 YYREEE (reference sequence). V lost 2 bases and J 4 bases, leaving 7 bases between the germline ends. The CDR3 region has the DNA TGTGCCAGCAGCTTAGACTATTACAATGAGCAGTTCTTC. Residues: CASSLDYYNEQFF.

The chain carries TRBV2 and TRBJ2-2, with 7 bases aligning to TRBD1. V lost 6 bases and J lost 5; bases outside the gene matches: 9. CDR3 length: 15 amino acids. Per germline, CDR1 SNHLY and CDR2 FYNNEI. Here the CDR3 reads CASSLQGQGTGELFF. In DNA, the CDR3 is TGTGCCAGCAGCTTACAGGGGCAGGGGACCGGGGAGCTGTTTTTT.

The CDR3 coding sequence is TGTGCCATCAGTGGAGGGGACGGCATTCAGTACTTC. Its translation: CAISGGDGIQYF. V gene TRBV10-3 combines with J gene TRBJ2-4, with D perhaps matching TRBD1 or TRBD2 (5 bases each). The CDR3 has 12 residues. Deletions cut 4 bases from V and 9 bases from J, with 10 bases between. CDR1 and CDR2 from the germline V gene are ENHRY and SYGVKD.